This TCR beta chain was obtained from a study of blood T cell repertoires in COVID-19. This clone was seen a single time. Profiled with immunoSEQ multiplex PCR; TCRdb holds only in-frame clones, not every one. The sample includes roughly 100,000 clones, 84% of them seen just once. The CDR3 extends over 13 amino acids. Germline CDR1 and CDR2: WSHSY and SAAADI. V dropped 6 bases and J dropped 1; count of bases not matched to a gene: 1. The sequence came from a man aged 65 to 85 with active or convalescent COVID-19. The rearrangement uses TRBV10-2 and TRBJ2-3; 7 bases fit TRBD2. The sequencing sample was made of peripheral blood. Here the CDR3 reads CASRSGGTDTQYF. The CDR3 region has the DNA TGCGCCAGCAGGAGCGGGGGCACAGATACGCAGTATTTT.